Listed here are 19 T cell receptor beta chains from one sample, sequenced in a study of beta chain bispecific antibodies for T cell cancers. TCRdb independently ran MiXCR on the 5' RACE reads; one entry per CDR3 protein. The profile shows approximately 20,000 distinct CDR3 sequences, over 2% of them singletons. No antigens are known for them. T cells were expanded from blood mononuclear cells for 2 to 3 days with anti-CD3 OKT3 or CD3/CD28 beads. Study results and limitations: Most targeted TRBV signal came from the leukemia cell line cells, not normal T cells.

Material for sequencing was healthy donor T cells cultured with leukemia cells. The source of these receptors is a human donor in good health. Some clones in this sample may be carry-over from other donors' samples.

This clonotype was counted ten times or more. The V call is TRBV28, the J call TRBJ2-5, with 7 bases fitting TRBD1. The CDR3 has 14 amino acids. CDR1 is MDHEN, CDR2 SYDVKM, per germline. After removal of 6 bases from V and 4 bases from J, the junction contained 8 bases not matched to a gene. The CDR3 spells CASSPSQGSETQYF. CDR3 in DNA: TGTGCCAGCAGCCCATCACAGGGGTCAGAGACCCAGTACTTC.

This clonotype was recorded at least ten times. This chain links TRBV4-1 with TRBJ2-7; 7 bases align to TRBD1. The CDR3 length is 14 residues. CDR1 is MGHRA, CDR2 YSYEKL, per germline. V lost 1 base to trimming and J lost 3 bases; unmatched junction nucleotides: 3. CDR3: CASSQGGQFYEQYF. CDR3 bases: TGCGCCAGCAGCCAAGGGGGACAGTTCTACGAGCAGTACTTC.

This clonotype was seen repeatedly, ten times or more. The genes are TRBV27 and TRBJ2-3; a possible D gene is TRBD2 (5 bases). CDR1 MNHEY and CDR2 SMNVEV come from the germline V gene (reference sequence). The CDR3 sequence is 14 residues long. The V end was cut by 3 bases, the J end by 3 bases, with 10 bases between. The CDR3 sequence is CASSFQLGTDTQYF. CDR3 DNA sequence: TGTGCCAGCAGTTTCCAACTAGGAACAGATACGCAGTATTTT.

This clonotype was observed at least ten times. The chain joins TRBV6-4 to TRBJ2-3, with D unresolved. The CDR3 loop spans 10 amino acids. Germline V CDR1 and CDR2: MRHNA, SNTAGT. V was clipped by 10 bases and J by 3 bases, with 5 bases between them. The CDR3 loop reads CANYTDTQYF. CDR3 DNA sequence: TGTGCCAACTATACAGATACGCAGTATTTT.

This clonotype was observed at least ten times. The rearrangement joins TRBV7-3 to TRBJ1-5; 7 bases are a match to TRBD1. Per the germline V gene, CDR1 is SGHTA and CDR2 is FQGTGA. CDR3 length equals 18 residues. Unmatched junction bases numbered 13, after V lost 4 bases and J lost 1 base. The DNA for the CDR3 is TGTGCCAGCAGCTCCGTAAGTGTCGGACAGGAGAGCAATCAGCCCCAGCATTTT. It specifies CASSSVSVGQESNQPQHF.

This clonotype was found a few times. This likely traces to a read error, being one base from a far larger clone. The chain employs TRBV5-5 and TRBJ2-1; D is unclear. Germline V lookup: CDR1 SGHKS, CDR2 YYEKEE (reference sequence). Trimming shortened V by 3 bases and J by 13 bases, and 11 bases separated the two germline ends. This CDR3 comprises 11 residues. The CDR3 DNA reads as TGTGCCAGCAGCTCGCGGAAAACCCAGTTCTTC. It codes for CASSSRKTQFF.

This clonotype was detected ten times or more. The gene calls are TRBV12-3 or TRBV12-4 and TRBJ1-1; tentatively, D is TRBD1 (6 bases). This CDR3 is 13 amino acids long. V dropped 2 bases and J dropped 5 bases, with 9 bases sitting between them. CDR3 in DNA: TGTGCCAGCAGTTTATGGGGGGCGACTGAAGCTTTCTTT. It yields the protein CASSLWGATEAFF.

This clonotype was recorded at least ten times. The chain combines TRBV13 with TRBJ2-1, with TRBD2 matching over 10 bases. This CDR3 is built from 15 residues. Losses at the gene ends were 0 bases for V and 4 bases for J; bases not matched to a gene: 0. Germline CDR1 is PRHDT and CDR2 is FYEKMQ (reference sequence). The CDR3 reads CASSLGLAGYNEQFF. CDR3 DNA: TGTGCCAGCAGCTTAGGACTAGCGGGGTACAATGAGCAGTTCTTC.

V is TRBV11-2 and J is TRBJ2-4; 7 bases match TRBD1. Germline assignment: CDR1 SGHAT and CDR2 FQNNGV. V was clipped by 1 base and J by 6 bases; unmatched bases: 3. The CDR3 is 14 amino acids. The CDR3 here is CASSLGQGGNIQYF. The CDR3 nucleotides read TGTGCCAGCAGCTTAGGACAGGGTGGAAACATTCAGTACTTC.

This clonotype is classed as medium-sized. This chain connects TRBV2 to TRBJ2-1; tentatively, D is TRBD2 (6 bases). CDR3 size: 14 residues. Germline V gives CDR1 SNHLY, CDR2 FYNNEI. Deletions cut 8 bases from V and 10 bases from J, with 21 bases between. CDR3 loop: CASCWDGGTGEQFF. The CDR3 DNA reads TGTGCCAGCTGTTGGGACGGGGGAACTGGGGAGCAGTTCTTC.

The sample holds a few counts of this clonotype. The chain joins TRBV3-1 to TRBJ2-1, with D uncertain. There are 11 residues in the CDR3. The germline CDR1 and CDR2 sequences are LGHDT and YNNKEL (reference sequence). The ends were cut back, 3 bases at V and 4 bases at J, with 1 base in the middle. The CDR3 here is CASSHYNEQFF. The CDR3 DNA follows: TGTGCCAGCAGCCATTACAATGAGCAGTTCTTC.

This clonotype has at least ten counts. The CDR3 nucleotides read TGCAGCGTTGAGGGGGAAAGCGGGGAGCTGTTTTTT. Translation: CSVEGESGELFF. The V gene is TRBV29-1, the J gene TRBJ2-2; D tentatively fits TRBD1 or TRBD2 (5 bases each). Germline loops: CDR1 SQVTM, CDR2 ANQGSEA. This CDR3 spans 12 amino acids. The V end was cut by 3 bases, the J end by 7 bases, with 9 bases between.

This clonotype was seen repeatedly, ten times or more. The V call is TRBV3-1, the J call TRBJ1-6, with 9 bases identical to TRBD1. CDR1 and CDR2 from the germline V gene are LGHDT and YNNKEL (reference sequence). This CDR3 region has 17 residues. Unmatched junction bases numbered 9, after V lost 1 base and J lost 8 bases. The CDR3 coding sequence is TGTGCCAGCAGCCAAGTTAAAAACAGGGGGCTTGATTCACCCCTCCACTTT. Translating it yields CASSQVKNRGLDSPLHF.

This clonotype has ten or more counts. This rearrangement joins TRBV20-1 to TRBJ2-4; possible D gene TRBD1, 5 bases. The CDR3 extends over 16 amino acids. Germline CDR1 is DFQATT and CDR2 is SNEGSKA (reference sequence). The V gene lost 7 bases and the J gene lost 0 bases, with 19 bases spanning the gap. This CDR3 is CSVPTELKLAKNIQYF. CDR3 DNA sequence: TGCAGTGTCCCGACAGAGCTCAAACTAGCCAAAAACATTCAGTACTTC.

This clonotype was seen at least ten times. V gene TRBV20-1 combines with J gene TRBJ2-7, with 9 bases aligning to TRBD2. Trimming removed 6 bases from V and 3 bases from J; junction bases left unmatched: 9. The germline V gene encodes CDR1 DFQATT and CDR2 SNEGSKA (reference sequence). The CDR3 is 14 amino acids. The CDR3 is CSADLAGENYEQYF. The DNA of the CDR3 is TGCAGTGCGGACTTAGCGGGGGAGAACTACGAGCAGTACTTC.

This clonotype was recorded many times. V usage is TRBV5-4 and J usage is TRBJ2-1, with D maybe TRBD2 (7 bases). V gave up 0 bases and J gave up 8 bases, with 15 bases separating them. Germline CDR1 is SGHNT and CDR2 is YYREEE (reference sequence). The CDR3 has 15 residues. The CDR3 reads CASSLVGGAADEQFF. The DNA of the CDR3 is TGTGCCAGCAGCTTGGTAGGGGGGGCGGCAGATGAGCAGTTCTTC.

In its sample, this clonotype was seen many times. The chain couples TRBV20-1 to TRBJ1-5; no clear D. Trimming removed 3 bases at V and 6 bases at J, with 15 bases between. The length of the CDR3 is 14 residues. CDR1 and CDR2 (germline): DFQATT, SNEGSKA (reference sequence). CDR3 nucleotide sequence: TGCAGTGCTAGGGAGGCAGGTTACGGTCAGCCCCAGCATTTT. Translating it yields CSAREAGYGQPQHF.

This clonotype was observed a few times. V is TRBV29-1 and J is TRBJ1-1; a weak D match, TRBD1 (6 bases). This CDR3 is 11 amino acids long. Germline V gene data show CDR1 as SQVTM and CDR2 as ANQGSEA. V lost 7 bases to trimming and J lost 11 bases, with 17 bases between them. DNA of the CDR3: TGCAGCGCTTTTGGGGCAGGGGTGGCTTTCTTT. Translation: CSAFGAGVAFF.

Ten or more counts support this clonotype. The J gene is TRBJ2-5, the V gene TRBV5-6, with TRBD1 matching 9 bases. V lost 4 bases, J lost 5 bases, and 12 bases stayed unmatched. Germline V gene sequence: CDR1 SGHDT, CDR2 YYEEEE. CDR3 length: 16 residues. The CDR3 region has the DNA TGTGCCAGCAGCACTCTCCGGACAGGGGTAGGGGAGACCCAGTACTTC. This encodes CASSTLRTGVGETQYF.